Shown below are 15 T cell receptor beta chains from a single sample sequenced in a study of T cell responses to AZD1222 COVID-19 vaccine. Sequenced by immunoSEQ multiplex PCR; TCRdb stores in-frame clones only, minus some. The sample consists of roughly 97,000 clones, more than 85% of them appearing once. The sample in question was peripheral blood, obtained on day 0 of AZD1222 vaccination. Source of these receptors: an adult in good health.

The rearrangement uses TRBV6-4 and TRBJ2-7; a possible D gene is TRBD1 (5 bases). Trimming removed 4 bases at V and 0 bases at J, with 7 bases between. The CDR3 length is 13 residues. Germline CDR1 reads MRHNA; CDR2 reads SNTAGT. DNA for the CDR3: TGTGCCAGCAGTGTTAGGGGCTCCTACGAGCAGTACTTC. Its protein product is CASSVRGSYEQYF.

The rearrangement uses TRBV6-4 and TRBJ2-2; no clear D. CDR1 is MRHNA, CDR2 SNTAGT, per germline. Trimming cost V 2 bases and J 6 bases, with 10 bases left between them. The CDR3 loop spans 14 amino acids. CDR3 DNA sequence: TGTGCCAGCAGTGACCCCCCCGGCTCCGGGGAGCTGTTTTTT. Its protein is CASSDPPGSGELFF.

This chain uses TRBV15 with TRBJ1-2; 7 nucleotides align to TRBD1. The CDR3 runs 12 residues. The trim removed 6 bases at V and 6 bases at J, leaving 4 bases unmatched. The germline CDR1 and CDR2 sequences are LNHNV and YYDKDF (reference sequence). The CDR3 reads CATSITGDGYTF. CDR3 coding DNA: TGTGCCACCAGTATAACAGGGGATGGCTACACCTTC.

The chain carries TRBV6-1 and TRBJ2-2, with TRBD1 identical over 8 bases. Germline values: CDR1 MNHNS, CDR2 SASEGT. This CDR3 contains 17 residues. V shed 3 bases and J 4 bases; nucleotides not matched to a gene: 10. Written as DNA, the CDR3 is TGTGCCAGCAGTGATTATGGGACAGGCTCGGTCACCGGGGAGCTGTTTTTT. Amino acids: CASSDYGTGSVTGELFF.

The J gene is TRBJ2-7, the V gene TRBV19, with D possibly matching TRBD2 (5 bases). V was shortened by 1 base and J by 6 bases, with 7 bases between the two germline ends. This CDR3 has 12 amino acids. From germline, CDR1 is LNHDA and CDR2 SQIVND (reference sequence). The CDR3: CASSIGGSEQYF. For the CDR3, the DNA is TGTGCCAGTAGTATAGGAGGGAGCGAGCAGTACTTC.

In its sample, this clone was seen once. The chain employs TRBV28 and TRBJ1-1; weak D call: TRBD1 (5 bases). From germline, CDR1 is MDHEN and CDR2 SYDVKM. The CDR3 extends over 12 amino acids. The ends were cut back, 5 bases at V and 9 bases at J, with 13 bases in the middle. For the CDR3, the DNA is TGTGCCAGCAGTCTCAAGGGGAGTAAAGCTTTCTTT. Its translation is CASSLKGSKAFF.

The J gene is TRBJ1-5, the V gene TRBV15; D gene unclear. Germline V gene data show CDR1 as LNHNV and CDR2 as YYDKDF (reference sequence). Trimming cost V 1 base and J 3 bases, with 10 bases left between them. This CDR3 is 15 amino acids long. The CDR3 bases are TGTGCCACCAGCAGAGGAGAGACCCTCAATCAGCCCCAGCATTTT. Its protein product is CATSRGETLNQPQHF.

The V and J genes are TRBV5-1 and TRBJ1-6; 7 bases align to TRBD1. The CDR3 has 17 residues. Per the germline V gene, CDR1 is SGHRS and CDR2 is YFSETQ. V lost 4 bases to trimming and J lost 8 bases; unmatched junction nucleotides: 15. The CDR3 DNA is TGCGCCAGCAGCCTGCGGACAGGCGGGAGGAGGGATTCACCCCTCCACTTT. Its translation: CASSLRTGGRRDSPLHF.

The chain has TRBV14 and TRBJ2-5, with 7 bases that match TRBD1. Germline-derived CDR1 and CDR2 are SGHDN and FVKESK. Trimming removed 0 bases from V and 9 bases from J; junction bases left unmatched: 10. This CDR3 has 15 residues. As DNA, the CDR3 is TGTGCCAGCAGCCAAGAACAGGGGCTAGGGATGCCCCAGTACTTC. Residues: CASSQEQGLGMPQYF.

The rearrangement joins TRBV13 to TRBJ2-7, with D uncertain. This CDR3 spans 15 amino acids. Germline values: CDR1 PRHDT, CDR2 FYEKMQ (reference sequence). V was pared by 2 bases and J by 0 bases, with 11 bases between. CDR3 nucleotides: TGTGCCAGCAGCTTATGGGTCTCAAACTCCTACGAGCAGTACTTC. This encodes CASSLWVSNSYEQYF.

The V and J genes are TRBV9 and TRBJ2-7; D is perhaps TRBD1 (5 bases). CDR3 size: 14 residues. CDR1 and CDR2 (germline): SGDLS, YYNGEE. The V gene lost 4 bases and the J gene lost 2 bases, with 13 bases spanning the gap. For the CDR3, the DNA is TGTGCCAGCAGCCCTCGGACACTACCCTACGAGCAGTACTTC. Protein: CASSPRTLPYEQYF.

This clone appeared a single time. The chain uses TRBV28 and TRBJ1-2, with unresolved D. CDR1 is MDHEN, CDR2 SYDVKM, per germline. Trimming took off 10 bases at V and 6 bases at J, with 12 bases between the two ends. This CDR3 comprises 11 residues. The chain's CDR3 is CATRRGDGYTF. CDR3 DNA sequence: TGTGCCACCCGACGCGGGGATGGCTACACCTTC.

DNA for the CDR3: TGCGCCAGCAGCCAACTCGCTAGCGGGAAGAACACCGGGGAGCTGTTTTTT. Its translation is CASSQLASGKNTGELFF. J is TRBJ2-2 and V is TRBV5-1, with 9 bases fitting TRBD2. Germline V gene sequence: CDR1 SGHRS, CDR2 YFSETQ. V was pared by 4 bases and J by 1 base, with 8 bases of the junction left unmatched. The CDR3 spans 17 residues.

The rearrangement uses TRBV25-1 and TRBJ2-2, with a possible D match to TRBD1 (6 bases). V shed 6 bases and J shed 1 base, with 15 bases lying between them. The germline V gene has CDR1 MGHDK and CDR2 SYGVNS. This CDR3 spans 16 amino acids. The CDR3 loop reads CASSPSGEMNTGELFF. The CDR3 region has the DNA TGTGCCAGCAGCCCGTCAGGGGAAATGAACACCGGGGAGCTGTTTTTT.

V usage is TRBV2 and J usage is TRBJ1-1, with TRBD1 identical over 7 bases. The V segment lost 6 bases and the J segment 13 bases; nucleotides outside the gene matches: 14. This CDR3 is built from 13 residues. Per germline, CDR1 SNHLY and CDR2 FYNNEI. The CDR3 coding sequence is TGTGCCAGCAGCTCGCTTCAGGGGGTCAGCGGTTTCTTT. This sequence encodes CASSSLQGVSGFF.